Presented here are 19 T cell receptor beta chains from one specimen sequenced in a study of blood T cell repertoires in COVID-19. Assay: immunoSEQ multiplex PCR; the TCRdb copy retains only in-frame clones and omits some. The sample has over 250,000 clones, about 85% seen once. What was sequenced was peripheral blood. Receptors were obtained from a human donor in a cohort sampled during active COVID-19.

In the case of this clone: This CDR3 fails to terminate in the conserved phenylalanine or tryptophan, so it likely reflects a read error. The DNA is left out, because the CDR3 cannot be placed on it with certainty; the CDR3 is given as TCRdb lists it. The rearrangement links TRBV9 to TRBJ1-4. Ends included, the CDR3 has 13 residues. Germline lookup yields CDR1 SGDLS and CDR2 YYNGEE. CDR3 sequence reads: CASSPAGWTWPLR.

This rearrangement joins TRBV18 to TRBJ2-7; 7 bases map to TRBD1. CDR3 length equals 14 residues. Germline CDR1 KGHSH, CDR2 LQKENI. The V and J ends lost 6 bases and 6 bases, in that order; junction bases with no gene match: 11. The CDR3 DNA is TGTGCCAGCTCTGGGGGACAGACACCAACCGAGCAGTACTTC. Encoded protein: CASSGGQTPTEQYF.

The chain's CDR3 is CASSQEFSGRADYEQYF. In DNA form, the CDR3 reads TGTGCCAGCAGCCAAGAGTTTAGCGGGAGGGCCGACTACGAGCAGTACTTC. This chain uses TRBV3-1 (or the pseudogene TRBV3-2) with TRBJ2-7; 11 positions match TRBD2. CDR1 LGHDT and CDR2 YNNKEL come from the germline V gene (reference sequence). V was pared by 0 bases and J by 3 bases, with 7 bases of the junction left unmatched. The CDR3 is made up of 17 amino acids.

The V and J genes are TRBV2 and TRBJ1-5, with D maybe TRBD1 (5 bases). The CDR3 extends over 15 amino acids. CDR1 and CDR2 from the germline V gene are SNHLY and FYNNEI. V was trimmed by 5 bases and J by 9 bases, leaving 20 bases between them. The CDR3 DNA sequence: TGTGCCAGCAGTAAGGAGGGGAGGGTCATCGGGCCCCAGCATTTT. Its protein is CASSKEGRVIGPQHF.

The chain couples TRBV6-2 or TRBV6-3 to TRBJ2-7, with TRBD2 identical over 13 bases. Germline V lookup: CDR1 MNHEY, CDR2 SVGEGT. V shed 6 bases and J 7 bases; nucleotides not matched to a gene: 9. The CDR3 extends over 15 amino acids. CDR3 region: CASSLGLAGVGEQYF. CDR3 sequence (DNA): TGTGCCAGCAGCCTCGGACTAGCGGGAGTAGGGGAGCAGTACTTC.

This clone was recorded only once. J is TRBJ2-7 and V is TRBV6-5; no reliable D call. The germline V gene has CDR1 MNHEY and CDR2 SVGAGI. The length of the CDR3 is 12 residues. V gave up 8 bases and J gave up 3 bases, with 11 bases separating them. DNA of the CDR3: TGTGCCAGCTCGGCCGGCGGCTACGAGCAGTACTTC. Translated, it gives CASSAGGYEQYF.

The V gene is TRBV6-5, the J gene TRBJ2-7; no definite D call. The V end was cut by 8 bases, the J end by 2 bases, with 10 bases between. This CDR3 region has 12 residues. Germline V lookup: CDR1 MNHEY, CDR2 SVGAGI. This CDR3 reads CASEGETYEQYF. CDR3 in DNA: TGTGCCAGCGAAGGAGAGACCTACGAGCAGTACTTC.

This rearrangement joins TRBV28 to TRBJ2-1; possible D gene TRBD1, 5 bases. Trimming took off 6 bases at V and 4 bases at J, with 16 bases between the two ends. Germline V gene lookup returns CDR1 MDHEN and CDR2 SYDVKM. The CDR3 spans 15 residues. The CDR3 DNA is TGTGCCAGCAGGGCCCAAGGGGCGAGGTACAATGAGCAGTTCTTC. It encodes CASRAQGARYNEQFF.

The chain recombines TRBV18 with TRBJ2-2, with D hard to call. V lost 3 bases and J lost 4, with 6 bases in between. CDR3 size: 13 residues. The germline CDR1 and CDR2 sequences are KGHSH and LQKENI. CDR3 nucleotide sequence: TGTGCCAGCTCACCCCAGGTCACCGGGGAGCTGTTTTTT. Encoded protein: CASSPQVTGELFF.

This clone was found once. CDR3 coding DNA: TGTGCCAGCAGGACAGGGACTAGCGGGGGTGAGCAGTTCTTC. Its translation is CASRTGTSGGEQFF. This chain links TRBV25-1 with TRBJ2-1; TRBD2 matches at 14 bases. The junction had 4 bases not matched to a gene; V was cut back by 6 bases and J by 9 bases. CDR1 is MGHDK, CDR2 SYGVNS, per germline. CDR3 length: 14 residues. Together with reference TRBV25-1 and TRBJ2-1, the CDR3 gives the full variable domain: EADIYQTPRYLVIGTGKKITLECSQTMGHDKMYWYQQDPGMELHLIHYSYGVNSTEKGDLSSESTVSRIRTEHFPLTLESARPSHTSQYLCASRTGTSGGEQFFGPGTRLTVL.

V gene TRBV2 combines with J gene TRBJ2-1, with 9 bases matching TRBD1. Germline V CDR1 and CDR2: SNHLY, FYNNEI. The CDR3 runs to 16 residues. With 6 bases clipped from V and 3 bases from J, the junction kept 9 bases outside the gene matches. The CDR3 sequence is CASRGTGIIGYNEQFF. The CDR3, as DNA: TGTGCCAGCAGGGGGACAGGGATTATCGGCTACAATGAGCAGTTCTTC.

This rearrangement joins TRBV24-1 to TRBJ2-3; 7 bases agree with TRBD1. Germline V gene sequence: CDR1 KGHDR, CDR2 SFDVKD. CDR3 size: 13 residues. The junction had 0 bases not matched to a gene; V was cut back by 4 bases and J by 3 bases. CDR3 DNA sequence: TGTGCCACCAGTGACAGGGGGACAGATACGCAGTATTTT. It specifies CATSDRGTDTQYF.

The CDR3: CASGTLNTGELFF. The CDR3, as DNA: TGTGCCAGCGGGACACTAAACACCGGGGAGCTGTTTTTT. The genes are TRBV12-3 or TRBV12-4 and TRBJ2-2; possibly TRBD1 for D (6 bases). This CDR3 is 13 amino acids long. V was pared by 8 bases and J by 2 bases, with 9 bases between.

The chain uses TRBV24-1 and TRBJ2-2; possible D gene TRBD1, 5 bases. The CDR3 covers 14 residues. V was pared by 3 bases and J by 8 bases, with 12 bases between. CDR1 KGHDR and CDR2 SFDVKD come from the germline V gene. CDR3 DNA sequence: TGTGCCACCAGTGATGGGGCAGATCCTGGGGAGCTGTTTTTT. Residues: CATSDGADPGELFF.

The count of this clone is one. V usage is TRBV27 and J usage is TRBJ1-5, with D possibly TRBD1 on 5 matching bases. The V gene lost 8 bases and the J gene lost 1 base, with 9 bases spanning the gap. This CDR3 has 13 residues. CDR1 and CDR2 from the germline V gene are MNHEY and SMNVEV (reference sequence). CDR3 sequence: CASARQSNQPQHF. CDR3 in DNA: TGTGCCAGCGCGAGACAGAGCAATCAGCCCCAGCATTTT.

Comment on this clone: One junction end disagrees with the germline gene, perhaps due to a read error. CDR3 in amino acids: CASSLDRGLETQYF. In nucleotides, the CDR3 is TGTGCCAGCAGCCTAGACAGGGGGCTGGAGACCCAGTACTTC. This chain connects TRBV11-2 to TRBJ2-5; 10 bases fit TRBD1. Germline CDR1 and CDR2: SGHAT and FQNNGV. CDR3 length: 14 amino acids.

This clone turned up a few times. V usage is TRBV25-1 and J usage is TRBJ2-7; a weak D match, TRBD1 (5 bases). The CDR3 has 14 amino acids. CDR1 and CDR2 from the germline V gene are MGHDK and SYGVNS. V was cut by 2 bases and J by 2 bases, with 10 bases left in between. The CDR3 bases are TGTGCCAGCAGTGAAGGGGCAGCCACCTACGAGCAGTACTTC. This codes for CASSEGAATYEQYF.

This chain connects TRBV5-1 to TRBJ2-7; TRBD2 might be the D (6 bases). CDR1 and CDR2 (germline): SGHRS, YFSETQ. The V gene lost 2 bases and the J gene lost 3 bases, with 15 bases spanning the gap. The CDR3 loop spans 15 amino acids. Written as DNA, the CDR3 is TGCGCCAGCAGCTTTTGGGGGGTCTCCCACTACGAGCAGTACTTC. Translated, it gives CASSFWGVSHYEQYF.

The J gene is TRBJ1-3, the V gene TRBV25-1, with 9 bases identical to TRBD1. The CDR3 is 17 residues long. The trim removed 9 bases at V and 0 bases at J, leaving 12 bases unmatched. Germline lookup yields CDR1 MGHDK and CDR2 SYGVNS. The CDR3 DNA reads TGTGCCAGGCCGGGACAGGGTCTGCCCAACTCTGGAAACACCATATATTTT. This codes for CARPGQGLPNSGNTIYF. Together with reference TRBV25-1 and TRBJ1-3, the CDR3 gives the full variable domain: EADIYQTPRYLVIGTGKKITLECSQTMGHDKMYWYQQDPGMELHLIHYSYGVNSTEKGDLSSESTVSRIRTEHFPLTLESARPSHTSQYLCARPGQGLPNSGNTIYFGEGSWLTVV.